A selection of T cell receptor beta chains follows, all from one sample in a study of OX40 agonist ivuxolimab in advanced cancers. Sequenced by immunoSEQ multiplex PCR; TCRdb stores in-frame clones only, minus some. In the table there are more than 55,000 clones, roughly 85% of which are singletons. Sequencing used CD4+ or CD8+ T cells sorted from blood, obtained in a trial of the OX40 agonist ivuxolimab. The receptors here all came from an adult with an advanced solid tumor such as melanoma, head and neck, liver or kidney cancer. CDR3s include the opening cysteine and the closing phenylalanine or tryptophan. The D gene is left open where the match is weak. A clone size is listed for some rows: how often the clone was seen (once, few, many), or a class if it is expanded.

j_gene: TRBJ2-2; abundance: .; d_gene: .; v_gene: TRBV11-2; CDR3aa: CASSKQGGNGELFF; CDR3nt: TGTGCCAGCAGCAAACAGGGGGGGAACGGGGAGCTGTTTTTT
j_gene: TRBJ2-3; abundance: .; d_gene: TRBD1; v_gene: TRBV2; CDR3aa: CASGRGQGDTQYF; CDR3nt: TGTGCCAGCGGACGGGGACAGGGGGATACGCAGTATTTT
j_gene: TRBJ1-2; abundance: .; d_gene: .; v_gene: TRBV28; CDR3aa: CASSRQNYGYTF; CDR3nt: TGTGCCAGCAGTCGACAGAACTATGGCTACACCTTC
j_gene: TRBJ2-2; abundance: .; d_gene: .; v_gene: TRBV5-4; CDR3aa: CASSLGGTYTGELFF; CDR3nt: TGTGCCAGCAGCTTAGGCGGGACCTACACCGGGGAGCTGTTTTTT
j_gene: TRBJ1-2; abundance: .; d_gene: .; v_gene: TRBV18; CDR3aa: CASSPPGRSYGYTF; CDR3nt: TGTGCCAGCTCACCACCGGGACGGTCCTATGGCTACACCTTC
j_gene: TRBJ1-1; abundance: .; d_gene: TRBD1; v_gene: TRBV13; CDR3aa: CASSLADRGLGGTEAFF; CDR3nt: TGTGCCAGCAGCTTAGCCGACAGGGGACTGGGGGGCACTGAAGCTTTCTTT
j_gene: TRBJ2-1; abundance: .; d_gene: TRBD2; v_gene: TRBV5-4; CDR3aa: CASSSPGLAGNFEQFF; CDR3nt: TGTGCCAGCAGCTCCCCGGGACTAGCGGGAAATTTTGAGCAGTTCTTC
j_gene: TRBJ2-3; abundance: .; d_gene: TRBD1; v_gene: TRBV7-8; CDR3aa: CASSFNNGDRVTDTQYF; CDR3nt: TGTGCCAGCAGCTTCAACAACGGGGACAGGGTCACAGATACGCAGTATTTT
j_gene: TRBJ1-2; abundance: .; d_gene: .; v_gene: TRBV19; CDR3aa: CASSISLTVYGYTF; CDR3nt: TGTGCCAGTAGTATAAGTTTAACGGTCTATGGCTACACCTTC
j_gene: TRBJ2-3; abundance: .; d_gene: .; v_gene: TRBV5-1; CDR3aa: CASSNSQSTDTQYF; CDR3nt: TGCGCCAGCAGCAACAGTCAAAGCACAGATACGCAGTATTTT
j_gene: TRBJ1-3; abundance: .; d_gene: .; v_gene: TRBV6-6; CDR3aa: CASSYSMGVGNTIYF; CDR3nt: TGTGCCAGCAGTTACTCGATGGGGGTTGGAAACACCATATATTTT
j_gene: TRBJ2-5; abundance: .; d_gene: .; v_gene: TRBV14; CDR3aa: CASSQGIVAGGQETQYF; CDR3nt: TGTGCCAGCAGCCAAGGAATAGTAGCCGGAGGCCAAGAGACCCAGTACTTC
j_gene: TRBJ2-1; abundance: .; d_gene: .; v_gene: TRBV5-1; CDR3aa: CASSPDVDNEQFF; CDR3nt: TGCGCCAGCAGCCCGGACGTGGACAATGAGCAGTTCTTC
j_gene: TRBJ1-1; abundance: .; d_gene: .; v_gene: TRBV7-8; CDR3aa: CASSLPQDTEAFF; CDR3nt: TGTGCCAGCAGCTTACCCCAGGACACTGAAGCTTTCTTT
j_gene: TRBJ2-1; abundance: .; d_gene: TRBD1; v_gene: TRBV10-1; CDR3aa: CASSRDSPRDEQFF; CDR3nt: TGCGCCAGCAGTCGGGACAGCCCTAGGGATGAGCAGTTCTTC
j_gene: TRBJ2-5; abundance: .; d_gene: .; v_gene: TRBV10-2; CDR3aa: CASSAVAGETQYF; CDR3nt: TGCGCCAGCAGTGCGGTAGCAGGGGAGACCCAGTACTTC
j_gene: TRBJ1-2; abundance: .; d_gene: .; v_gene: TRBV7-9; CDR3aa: CASSLGADRSYGYTF; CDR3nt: TGTGCCAGCAGCTTAGGGGCAGATAGAAGCTATGGCTACACCTTC
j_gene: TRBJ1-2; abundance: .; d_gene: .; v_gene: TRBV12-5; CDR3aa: CASGPGTGVHTF; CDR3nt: TGTGCTAGTGGACCCGGGACGGGGGTACACACCTTC
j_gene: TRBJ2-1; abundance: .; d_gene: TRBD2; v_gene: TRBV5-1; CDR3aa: CASTTSGISYNEQFF; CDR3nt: TGCGCCAGCACGACTAGCGGGATTTCGTACAATGAGCAGTTCTTC
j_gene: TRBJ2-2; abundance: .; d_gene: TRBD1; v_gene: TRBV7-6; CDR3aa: CASSLGPGGTGELFF; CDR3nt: TGTGCCAGCAGCTTAGGACCAGGGGGCACCGGGGAGCTGTTTTTT
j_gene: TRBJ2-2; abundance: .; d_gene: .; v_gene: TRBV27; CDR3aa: CASSLRDPDTGELFF; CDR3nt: TGTGCCAGCAGTTTACGGGACCCCGACACCGGGGAGCTGTTTTTT
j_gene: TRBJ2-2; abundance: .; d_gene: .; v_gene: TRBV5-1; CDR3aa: CASSLVATNTGELFF; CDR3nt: TGCGCCAGCAGCTTAGTCGCGACGAACACCGGGGAGCTGTTTTTT
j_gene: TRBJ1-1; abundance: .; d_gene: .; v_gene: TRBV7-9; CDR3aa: CASSLDHADTEAFF; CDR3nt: TGTGCCAGCAGCTTAGATCACGCTGACACTGAAGCTTTCTTT
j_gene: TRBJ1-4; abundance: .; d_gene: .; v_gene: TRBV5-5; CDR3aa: CASSSISTASGGEKLFF; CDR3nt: TGTGCCAGCAGCAGTATTAGTACAGCTTCGGGGGGTGAAAAACTGTTTTTT
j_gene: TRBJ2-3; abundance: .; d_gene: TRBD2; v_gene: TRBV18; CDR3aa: CASSPGLADHTDTQYF; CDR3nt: TGTGCCAGCTCACCGGGACTAGCGGATCACACAGATACGCAGTATTTT
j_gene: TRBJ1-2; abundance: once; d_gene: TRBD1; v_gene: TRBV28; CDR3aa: CASSLSGGFGYTF; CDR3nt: TGTGCCAGCAGTTTATCAGGGGGCTTTGGCTACACCTTC
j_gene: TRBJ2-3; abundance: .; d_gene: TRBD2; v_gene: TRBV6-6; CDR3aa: CASRELADTDTQYF; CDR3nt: TGTGCCAGCAGAGAACTAGCGGACACAGATACGCAGTATTTT
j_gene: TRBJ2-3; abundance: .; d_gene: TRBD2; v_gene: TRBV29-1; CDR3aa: CSVMTSGHTDTQYF; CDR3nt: TGCAGCGTGATGACTAGCGGGCACACAGATACGCAGTATTTT
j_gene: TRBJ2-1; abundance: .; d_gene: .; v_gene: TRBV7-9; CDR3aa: CASSLGRAGYNEQFF; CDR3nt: TGTGCCAGCAGCTTAGGCAGGGCCGGTTACAATGAGCAGTTCTTC
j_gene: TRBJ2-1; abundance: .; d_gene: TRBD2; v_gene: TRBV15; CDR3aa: CATSNVLAGDSYNEQFF; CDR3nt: TGTGCCACCAGCAACGTTCTAGCGGGAGACTCCTACAATGAGCAGTTCTTC
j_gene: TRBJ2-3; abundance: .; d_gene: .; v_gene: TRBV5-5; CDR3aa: CASSFAGATDTQYF; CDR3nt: TGTGCCAGCAGCTTTGCGGGCGCTACAGATACGCAGTATTTT
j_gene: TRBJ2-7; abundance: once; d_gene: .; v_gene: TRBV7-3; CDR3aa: CASSPSGTGVYEQYF; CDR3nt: TGTGCCAGCAGCCCTAGCGGGACAGGGGTATACGAGCAGTACTTC
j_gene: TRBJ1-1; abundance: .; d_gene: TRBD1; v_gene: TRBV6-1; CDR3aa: CASSAHRGEAFF; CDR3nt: TGTGCCAGCAGTGCCCACAGGGGTGAAGCTTTCTTT
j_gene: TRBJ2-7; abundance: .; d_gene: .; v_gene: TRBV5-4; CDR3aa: CASSRDAGIPYEQYF; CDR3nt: TGTGCCAGCAGCCGTGACGCGGGGATACCCTACGAGCAGTACTTC
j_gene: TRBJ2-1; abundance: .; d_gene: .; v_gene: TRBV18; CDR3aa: CASSPSRSAPNEQFF; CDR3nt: TGTGCCAGCTCACCAAGTCGCAGCGCCCCCAATGAGCAGTTCTTC
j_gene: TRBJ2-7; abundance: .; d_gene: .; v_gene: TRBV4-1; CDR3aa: CASSLRRAESSYEQYF; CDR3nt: TGCGCCAGCAGCCTCAGACGAGCGGAGAGCTCCTACGAGCAGTACTTC
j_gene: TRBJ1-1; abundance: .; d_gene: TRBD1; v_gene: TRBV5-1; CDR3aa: CASSLTGGGTEAFF; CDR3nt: TGCGCCAGCAGCTTGACAGGGGGCGGCACTGAAGCTTTCTTT
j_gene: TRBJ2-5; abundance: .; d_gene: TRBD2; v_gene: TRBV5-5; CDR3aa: CASSLGLLAGGEETQYF; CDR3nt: TGTGCCAGCAGCTTGGGGCTGCTAGCGGGAGGGGAAGAGACCCAGTACTTC
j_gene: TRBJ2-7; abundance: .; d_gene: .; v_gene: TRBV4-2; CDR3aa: CASSQDRQTPSYEQYF; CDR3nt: TGTGCCAGCAGCCAAGATCGGCAGACCCCCTCCTACGAGCAGTACTTC
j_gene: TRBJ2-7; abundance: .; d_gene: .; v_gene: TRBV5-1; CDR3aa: CASSSLAGSSYEQYF; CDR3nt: TGCGCCAGCAGCTCCCTGGCGGGATCCTCCTACGAGCAGTACTTC
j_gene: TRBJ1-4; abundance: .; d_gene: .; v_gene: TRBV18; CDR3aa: CASSPVEANEKLFF; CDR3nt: TGTGCCAGCTCACCCGTAGAGGCCAATGAAAAACTGTTTTTT
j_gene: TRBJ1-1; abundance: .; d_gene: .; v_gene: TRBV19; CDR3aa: CASSIAAAGNTEAFF; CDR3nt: TGTGCCAGTAGTATAGCCGCGGCGGGGAACACTGAAGCTTTCTTT
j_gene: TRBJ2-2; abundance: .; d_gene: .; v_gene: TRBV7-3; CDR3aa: CASSLAWVEGFTGELFF; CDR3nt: TGTGCCAGCAGCCTAGCCTGGGTAGAGGGGTTCACCGGGGAGCTGTTTTTT
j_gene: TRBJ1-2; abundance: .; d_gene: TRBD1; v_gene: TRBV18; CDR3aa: CASSPGDRANGYTF; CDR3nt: TGTGCCAGCTCACCGGGGGACAGAGCAAATGGCTACACCTTC
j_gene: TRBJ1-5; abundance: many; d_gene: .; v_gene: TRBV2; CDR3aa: CASSGTAEGQPQHF; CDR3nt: TGTGCCAGCAGTGGGACAGCAGAGGGTCAGCCCCAGCATTTT
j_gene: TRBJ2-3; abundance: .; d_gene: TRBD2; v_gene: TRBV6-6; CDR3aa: CASSQPGLAGSDTQYF; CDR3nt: TGTGCCAGCAGTCAACCGGGACTAGCGGGATCAGATACGCAGTATTTT
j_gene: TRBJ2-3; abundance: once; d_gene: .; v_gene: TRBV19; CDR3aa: CATSTGGASTDTQYF; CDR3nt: TGTGCCACCTCCACCGGAGGAGCTAGCACAGATACGCAGTATTTT
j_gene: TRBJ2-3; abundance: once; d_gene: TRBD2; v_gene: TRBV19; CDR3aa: CASRLAGGDTQYF; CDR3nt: TGTGCCAGTAGACTAGCGGGAGGAGATACGCAGTATTTT
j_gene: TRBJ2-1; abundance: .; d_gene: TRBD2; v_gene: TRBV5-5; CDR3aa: CASSLVSGRERPYNEQFF; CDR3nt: TGTGCCAGCAGCTTGGTTTCCGGGCGGGAGAGGCCCTACAATGAGCAGTTCTTC
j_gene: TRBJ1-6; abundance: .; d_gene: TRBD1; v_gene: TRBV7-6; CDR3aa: CASSPGTGQSSPLHF; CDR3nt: TGTGCCAGCAGCCCAGGGACAGGGCAGAGCTCACCCCTCCACTTT
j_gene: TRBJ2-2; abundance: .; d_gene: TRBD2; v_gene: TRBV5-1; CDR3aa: CASSLGPREGNTGELFF; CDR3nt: TGCGCCAGCAGCTTGGGTCCCCGGGAGGGGAACACCGGGGAGCTGTTTTTT
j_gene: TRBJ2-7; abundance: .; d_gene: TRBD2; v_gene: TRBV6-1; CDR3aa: CASSDREGLGEQYF; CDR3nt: TGTGCCAGCAGTGACCGGGAGGGCCTTGGAGAGCAGTACTTC
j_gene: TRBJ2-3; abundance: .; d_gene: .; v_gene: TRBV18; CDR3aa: CASSPGGNTDTQYF; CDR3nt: TGTGCCAGCTCACCAGGGGGAAACACAGATACGCAGTATTTT
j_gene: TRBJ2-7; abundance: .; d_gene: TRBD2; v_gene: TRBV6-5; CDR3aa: CASSSTTSGRGEQYF; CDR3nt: TGTGCCAGCAGTTCCACGACTAGCGGGAGGGGCGAGCAGTACTTC